This passage covers 13 T cell receptor beta chains from one sample sequenced in a study of tumor T cells in aggressive B-cell lymphoma. Using immunoSEQ multiplex PCR, the repertoire was profiled, and TCRdb retains in-frame clones only, with some absent. This table has 400 to 500 clones, about 95% appearing once. Material: tumor tissue. All receptors derive from an adult with diffuse large B cell lymphoma.

The V call is TRBV2, the J call TRBJ1-1, with D possibly matching TRBD1 (5 bases). The CDR3 is 15 amino acids. Germline assignment: CDR1 SNHLY and CDR2 FYNNEI. V was trimmed by 6 bases and J by 0 bases, leaving 14 bases between them. CDR3: CASRTETAMNTEAFF. The DNA for the CDR3 is TGTGCCAGCAGGACCGAGACAGCAATGAACACTGAAGCTTTCTTT. Full variable domain (remainder filled in from reference TRBV2 and TRBJ1-1): EPEVTQTPSHQVTQMGQEVILRCVPISNHLYFYWYRQILGQKVEFLVSFYNNEISEKSEIFDDQFSVERPDGSNFTLKIRSTKLEDSAMYFCASRTETAMNTEAFFGQGTRLTVV.

The chain recombines TRBV6-5 with TRBJ2-5; no firm D call. In germline, CDR1 is MNHEY, CDR2 SVGAGI. Trimming shortened V by 5 bases and J by 5 bases, and 15 bases separated the two germline ends. The CDR3 spans 14 residues. CDR3 region: CASSPPGLRETQYF. Here the CDR3 DNA reads TGTGCCAGCAGTCCTCCTGGGTTGAGGGAGACCCAGTACTTC.

V usage is TRBV2 and J usage is TRBJ1-5; D gene ambiguous. The germline V gene has CDR1 SNHLY and CDR2 FYNNEI. V lost 8 bases, J lost 2 bases, and 13 bases lay in between. This CDR3 contains 14 residues. The CDR3 protein is CASLEGRGNQPQHF. CDR3 coding DNA: TGTGCCAGCTTGGAGGGAAGGGGCAATCAGCCCCAGCATTTT.

This clone was counted a single time. The rearrangement uses TRBV28 and TRBJ1-1; D may be TRBD1 (6 bases). Germline V lookup: CDR1 MDHEN, CDR2 SYDVKM. The CDR3 has 15 amino acids. V gave up 5 bases and J gave up 1 base, with 14 bases separating them. The CDR3: CASSPADRENTEAFF. The CDR3 DNA reads TGTGCCAGCAGTCCGGCGGACAGAGAGAACACTGAAGCTTTCTTT.

This clone was picked up a small number of times. This rearrangement joins TRBV19 to TRBJ1-5; D possibly corresponds to TRBD1 (6 bases). From germline, CDR1 is LNHDA and CDR2 SQIVND (reference sequence). There are 14 residues in the CDR3. The V end was cut by 7 bases, the J end by 1 base, with 11 bases between. CDR3 loop: CASTFRGSNQPQHF. CDR3 bases: TGTGCCAGTACATTCAGGGGAAGCAATCAGCCCCAGCATTTT.

This clone was observed once. The chain is built from TRBV9 and TRBJ2-2; possible D gene TRBD2, 5 bases. The CDR3 is 16 amino acids. CDR1 is SGDLS and CDR2 is YYNGEE in the germline V gene. V lost 0 bases and J lost 0, with 9 bases in between. CDR3 DNA: TGTGCCAGCAGCGTAGATCCGGGGTCGAACACCGGGGAGCTGTTTTTT. It is translated as CASSVDPGSNTGELFF. Drawing the rest from reference TRBV9 and TRBJ2-2, the complete variable domain is DSGVTQTPKHLITATGQRVTLRCSPRSGDLSVYWYQQSLDQGLQFLIQYYNGEERAKGNILERFSAQQFPDLHSELNLSSLELGDSALYFCASSVDPGSNTGELFFGEGSRLTVL.

The V and J genes are TRBV7-9 and TRBJ1-2; D gene unclear. CDR3 length equals 12 residues. The V gene lost 6 bases and the J gene lost 3 bases, with 8 bases spanning the gap. The germline gives CDR1 SEHNR, CDR2 FQNEAQ (reference sequence). The CDR3 nucleotides are TGTGCCAGCAGTATGGAGGACTATGGCTACACCTTC. It translates to CASSMEDYGYTF.

CDR3 nucleotides: TGTGCCAGCAGCGTAGGTGGGACTATCGCCTACGAGCAGTACTTC. Translated: CASSVGGTIAYEQYF. The J gene is TRBJ2-5, the V gene TRBV9, with TRBD2 matching over 7 bases. The tail of the sequence fits TRBJ2-7 better, so the J call may be wrong. Germline V gene lookup returns CDR1 SGDLS and CDR2 YYNGEE. The CDR3 loop spans 15 amino acids.

V is TRBV10-1 and J is TRBJ2-5; a weak D match, TRBD2 (5 bases). The CDR3 contains 16 residues. The germline V gene encodes CDR1 WNHNN and CDR2 SYGVQD (reference sequence). V was clipped by 2 bases and J by 5 bases, with 18 bases between them. The CDR3 reads CASSEISSRDLETQYF. The DNA of the CDR3 is TGCGCCAGCAGTGAGATATCGAGTCGGGATCTGGAGACCCAGTACTTC.

A word on this clone: The same CDR3 arises from other DNA sequences in this sample as well. The gene calls are TRBV11-2 and TRBJ1-3; a weak D match, TRBD1 (6 bases). V was cut by 1 base and J by 1 base, with 8 bases left in between. Germline CDR1 and CDR2: SGHAT and FQNNGV. The CDR3 loop spans 15 amino acids. The DNA of the CDR3 is TGTGCCAGCAGCTTAGGTACAGGGTCTGGAAACACCATATATTTT. The encoded protein is CASSLGTGSGNTIYF.

As DNA, the CDR3 is TGTGCCAGCAGCTTAGCGGAGGGGTCCGGGGAGCTGTTTTTT. Translated: CASSLAEGSGELFF. The chain joins TRBV7-9 to TRBJ2-2; possibly TRBD2 for D (6 bases). The length of the CDR3 is 14 residues. Germline lookup yields CDR1 SEHNR and CDR2 FQNEAQ (reference sequence). V shed 0 bases and J shed 6 bases, with 8 bases lying between them. The whole variable domain, remainder taken from reference TRBV7-9 and TRBJ2-2, is DTGVSQNPRHKITKRGQNVTFRCDPISEHNRLYWYRQTLGQGPEFLTYFQNEAQLEKSRLLSDRFSAERPKGSFSTLEIQRTEQGDSAMYLCASSLAEGSGELFFGEGSRLTVL.

The rearrangement uses TRBV19 and TRBJ2-3, with no clear D. This CDR3 is built from 12 residues. Germline V lookup: CDR1 LNHDA, CDR2 SQIVND (reference sequence). V dropped 5 bases and J dropped 4 bases, with 7 bases sitting between them. CDR3 residues: CASSFPADTQYF. Written as DNA, the CDR3 is TGTGCCAGTAGTTTTCCGGCAGATACGCAGTATTTT.

V is TRBV11-3 and J is TRBJ2-3, with D possibly being TRBD1 (6 bases). Trimming left V 5 bases short and J 0 bases short, with 12 bases between. Germline V gene sequence: CDR1 SGHNT, CDR2 YENEEA. The CDR3 length is 15 residues. The CDR3 coding sequence is TGTGCCAGCAGCCACAGGGTGGGGAGCACAGATACGCAGTATTTT. As protein: CASSHRVGSTDTQYF. The entire variable domain, with the rest obtained from reference TRBV11-3 and TRBJ2-3, is as follows: EAGVVQSPRYKIIEKKQPVAFWCNPISGHNTLYWYLQNLGQGPELLIRYENEEAVDDSQLPKDRFSAERLKGVDSTLKIQPAELGDSAVYLCASSHRVGSTDTQYFGPGTRLTVL.